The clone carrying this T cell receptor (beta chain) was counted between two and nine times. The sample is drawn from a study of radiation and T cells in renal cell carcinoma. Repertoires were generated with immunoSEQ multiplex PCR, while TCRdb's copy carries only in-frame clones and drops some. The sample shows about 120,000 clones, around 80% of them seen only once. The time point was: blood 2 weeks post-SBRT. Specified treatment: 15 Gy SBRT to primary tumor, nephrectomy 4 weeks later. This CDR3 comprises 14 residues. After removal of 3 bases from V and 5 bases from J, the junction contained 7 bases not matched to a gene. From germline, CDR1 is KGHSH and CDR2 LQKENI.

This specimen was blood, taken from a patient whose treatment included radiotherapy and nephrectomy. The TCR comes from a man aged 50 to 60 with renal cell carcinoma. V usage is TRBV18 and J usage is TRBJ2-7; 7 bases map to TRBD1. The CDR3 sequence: CASSPPSQGNEQYF. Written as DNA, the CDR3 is TGTGCCAGCTCACCGCCGTCACAGGGGAACGAGCAGTACTTC.